A selection of T cell receptor beta chains follows, all from one sample in a study of blood T cells in healthy people across ages. TCRdb fed the 5' RACE reads into MiXCR, producing one record per CDR3 protein. The sample lists approximately 1,700,000 distinct CDR3 sequences; around 40% were seen once. Material for sequencing was blood. Every receptor here comes from a human donor in good health. CDR3s include the opening cysteine and the closing phenylalanine or tryptophan. A D gene is named only where the DNA matches it firmly. A row's size may be missing; if present it is once, few, many or a size class.

>.|.|TRBV27|TRBJ1-2
CASRTIGKLYGYTF
TGTGCCAGCAGAACGATTGGCAAACTCTATGGCTACACCTTC
>.|TRBD1|TRBV10-3|TRBJ1-1
CAITPTGGDTEAFF
TGTGCCATCACTCCGACAGGGGGGGACACTGAAGCTTTCTTT
>few|.|TRBV20-1|TRBJ2-7
CSPKGTAGYEQYF
TGCAGCCCTAAGGGGACGGCAGGCTACGAGCAGTACTTC
>.|TRBD1|TRBV15|TRBJ1-4
CATSFRQGSNEKLFF
TGTGCCACCAGTTTCCGACAGGGATCTAATGAAAAACTGTTTTTT
>few|.|TRBV28|TRBJ2-1
CASSFTDNNEQFF
TGTGCCAGCAGTTTTACAGACAACAATGAGCAGTTCTTC
>.|.|TRBV4-1|TRBJ2-1
CASSPRGGSNEQFF
TGCGCCAGCAGCCCCAGGGGGGGGTCCAATGAGCAGTTCTTC
>.|.|TRBV12-3/TRBV12-4|TRBJ1-1
CASSPLDLKAFF
TGTGCCAGCAGTCCCCTGGACCTTAAAGCTTTCTTT
>.|.|TRBV28|TRBJ1-4
CASSLRWGYRELFF
TGTGCCAGCAGTTTGAGGTGGGGGTATAGGGAACTGTTTTTT
>.|.|TRBV20-1|TRBJ1-2
CSASRDDRNYGYTF
TGCAGTGCTAGTCGGGACGATAGGAACTATGGCTACACCTTC
>few|.|TRBV10-3|TRBJ2-7
CAISESKWSILGFSYEQYF
TGTGCCATCAGTGAGTCGAAGTGGAGTATTTTGGGATTCTCCTACGAGCAGTACTTC
>few|.|TRBV7-2|TRBJ1-4
CASSLRQDGEKLFF
TGTGCCAGCAGCTTACGACAGGATGGTGAAAAACTGTTTTTT
>few|TRBD1|TRBV9|TRBJ1-2
CASSGPGTGIGYTF
TGTGCCAGCAGCGGGCCTGGGACAGGGATTGGCTACACCTTC
>.|TRBD2|TRBV7-9|TRBJ2-7
CANSLGLAGDGYEQYF
TGTGCCAACAGCTTAGGTCTAGCGGGCGATGGCTACGAGCAGTACTTC
>.|TRBD1|TRBV9|TRBJ1-2
CASSSQGVVGYTF
TGTGCCAGCAGCTCACAGGGGGTGGTTGGCTACACCTTC
>.|.|TRBV15|TRBJ2-7
CATSRAERGSYEQYF
TGTGCCACCAGCAGAGCGGAGCGAGGCTCCTACGAGCAGTACTTC
>.|.|TRBV5-5|TRBJ1-1
CASSSRAQTENTEAFF
TGTGCCAGCAGCTCTCGAGCCCAGACAGAGAACACTGAAGCTTTCTTT
>few|.|TRBV29-1|TRBJ2-7
CSVVAAGSLYEQYF
TGCAGCGTCGTGGCTGCGGGGAGTCTCTACGAGCAGTACTTC
>many|.|TRBV4-1|TRBJ2-1
CASSQDFGRHEQFF
TGCGCCAGCAGCCAAGATTTCGGCCGACACGAGCAGTTCTTC
>many|.|TRBV12-3/TRBV12-4|TRBJ1-2
CASRGDYGYTF
TGTGCCAGCAGGGGCGACTATGGCTACACCTTC
>few|.|TRBV9|TRBJ2-7
CASSGGTSSYEQYF
TGTGCCAGCAGCGGGGGGACTTCGTCCTACGAGCAGTACTTC
>.|TRBD2|TRBV6-2/TRBV6-3|TRBJ2-7
CATAGGVEQYF
TGTGCCACCGCGGGAGGGGTCGAGCAGTACTTC
>few|.|TRBV29-1|TRBJ2-7
CSVGRAGHEQYF
TGCAGCGTTGGCCGCGCTGGCCACGAGCAGTACTTC
>.|.|TRBV29-1|TRBJ2-3
CSVDKESTDTQYF
TGCAGCGTTGATAAGGAAAGCACAGATACGCAGTATTTT
>.|TRBD1|TRBV4-2|TRBJ1-1
CASSPTGDRKSEAFF
TGTGCCAGCAGCCCTACCGGGGACAGGAAGTCTGAAGCTTTCTTT
>many|.|TRBV19|TRBJ2-1
CASSISYNEQFF
TGTGCCAGCAGCATATCCTACAATGAGCAGTTCTTC
>few|.|TRBV12-3/TRBV12-4|TRBJ1-5
CASSPNRGVNQPQHF
TGTGCCAGCAGTCCAAACCGGGGTGTCAATCAGCCCCAGCATTTT
>.|.|TRBV7-9|TRBJ1-2
CASSPEEVGRRLYGYTF
TGTGCCAGCAGCCCCGAGGAGGTAGGCAGGCGACTCTATGGCTACACCTTC
>.|.|TRBV20-1|TRBJ2-2
CSARGGVPNTGELFF
TGCAGTGCCAGGGGGGGGGTCCCGAACACCGGGGAGCTGTTTTTT